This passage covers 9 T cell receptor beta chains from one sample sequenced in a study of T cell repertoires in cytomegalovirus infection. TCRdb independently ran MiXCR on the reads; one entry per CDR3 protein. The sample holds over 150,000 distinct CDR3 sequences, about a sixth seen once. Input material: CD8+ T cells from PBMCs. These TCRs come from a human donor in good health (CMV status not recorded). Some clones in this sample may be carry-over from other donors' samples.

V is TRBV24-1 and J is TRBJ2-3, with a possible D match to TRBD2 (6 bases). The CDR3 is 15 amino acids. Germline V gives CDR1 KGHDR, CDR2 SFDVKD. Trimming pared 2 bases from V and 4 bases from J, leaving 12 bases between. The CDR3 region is CATSDYGGIADTQYF. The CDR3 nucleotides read TGTGCCACCAGTGATTATGGAGGGATAGCAGATACGCAGTATTTT.

CDR3 in amino acids: CASSQEDIYNEQFF. CDR3 DNA sequence: TGTGCCAGCAGCCAAGAGGATATATACAATGAGCAGTTCTTC. The J gene is TRBJ2-1, the V gene TRBV3-1; no definite D call. The CDR3 is 14 amino acids. V was trimmed by 0 bases and J by 4 bases, leaving 7 bases between them. Germline lookup yields CDR1 LGHDT and CDR2 YNNKEL (reference sequence).

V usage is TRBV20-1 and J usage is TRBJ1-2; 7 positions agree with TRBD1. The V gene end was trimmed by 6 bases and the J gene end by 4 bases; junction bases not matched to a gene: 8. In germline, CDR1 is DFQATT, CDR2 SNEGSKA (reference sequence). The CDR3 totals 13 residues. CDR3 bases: TGCAGTGCAAGCCCAGGGGGAGTCTATGGCTACACCTTC. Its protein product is CSASPGGVYGYTF.

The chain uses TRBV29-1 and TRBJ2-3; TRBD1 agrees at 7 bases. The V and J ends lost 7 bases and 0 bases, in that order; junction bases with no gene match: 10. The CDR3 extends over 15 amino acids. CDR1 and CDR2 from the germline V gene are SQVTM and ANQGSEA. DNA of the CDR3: TGCAGCGGCTCCGGCTTGGACAGGAGCACAGATACGCAGTATTTT. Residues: CSGSGLDRSTDTQYF.

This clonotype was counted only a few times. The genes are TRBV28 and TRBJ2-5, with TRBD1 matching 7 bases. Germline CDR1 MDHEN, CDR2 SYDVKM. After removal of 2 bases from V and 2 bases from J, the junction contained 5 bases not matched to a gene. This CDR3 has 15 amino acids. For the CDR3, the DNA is TGTGCCAGCAGTTTACGAGGGGGCGGACAAGAGACCCAGTACTTC. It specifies CASSLRGGGQETQYF. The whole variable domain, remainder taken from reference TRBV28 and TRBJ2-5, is DVKVTQSSRYLVKRTGEKVFLECVQDMDHENMFWYRQDPGLGLRLIYFSYDVKMKEKGDIPEGYSVSREKKERFSLILESASTNQTSMYLCASSLRGGGQETQYFGPGTRLLVL.

CDR3 region: CASSPSGGDTSYEQYF. The CDR3 DNA follows: TGTGCCAGCAGTCCCTCAGGCGGGGACACCTCCTACGAGCAGTACTTC. The rearrangement links TRBV27 to TRBJ2-7; D tentatively fits TRBD1 or TRBD2 (6 bases each). Germline CDR1 and CDR2: MNHEY and SMNVEV (reference sequence). V gave up 5 bases and J gave up 0 bases, with 17 bases separating them. The CDR3 covers 16 residues.

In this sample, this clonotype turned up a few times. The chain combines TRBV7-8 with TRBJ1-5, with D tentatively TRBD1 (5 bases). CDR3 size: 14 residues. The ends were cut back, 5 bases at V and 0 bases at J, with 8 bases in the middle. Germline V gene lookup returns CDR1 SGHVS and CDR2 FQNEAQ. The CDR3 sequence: CASSRGDSNQPQHF. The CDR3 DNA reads TGTGCCAGCAGCCGAGGGGATAGCAATCAGCCCCAGCATTTT.

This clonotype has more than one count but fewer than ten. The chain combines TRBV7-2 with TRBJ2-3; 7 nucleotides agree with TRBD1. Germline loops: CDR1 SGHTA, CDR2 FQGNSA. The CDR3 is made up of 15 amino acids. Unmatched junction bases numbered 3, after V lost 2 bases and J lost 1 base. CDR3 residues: CASSLRGQGTDTQYF. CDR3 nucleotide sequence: TGTGCCAGCAGCTTAAGGGGGCAGGGCACAGATACGCAGTATTTT.

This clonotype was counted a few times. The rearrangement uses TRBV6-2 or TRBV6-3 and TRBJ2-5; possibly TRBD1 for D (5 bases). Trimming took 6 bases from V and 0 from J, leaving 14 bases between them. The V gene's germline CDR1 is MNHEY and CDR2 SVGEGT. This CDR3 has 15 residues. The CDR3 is CASSPLQGNQETQYF. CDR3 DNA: TGTGCCAGCAGCCCTCTCCAGGGTAACCAAGAGACCCAGTACTTC.